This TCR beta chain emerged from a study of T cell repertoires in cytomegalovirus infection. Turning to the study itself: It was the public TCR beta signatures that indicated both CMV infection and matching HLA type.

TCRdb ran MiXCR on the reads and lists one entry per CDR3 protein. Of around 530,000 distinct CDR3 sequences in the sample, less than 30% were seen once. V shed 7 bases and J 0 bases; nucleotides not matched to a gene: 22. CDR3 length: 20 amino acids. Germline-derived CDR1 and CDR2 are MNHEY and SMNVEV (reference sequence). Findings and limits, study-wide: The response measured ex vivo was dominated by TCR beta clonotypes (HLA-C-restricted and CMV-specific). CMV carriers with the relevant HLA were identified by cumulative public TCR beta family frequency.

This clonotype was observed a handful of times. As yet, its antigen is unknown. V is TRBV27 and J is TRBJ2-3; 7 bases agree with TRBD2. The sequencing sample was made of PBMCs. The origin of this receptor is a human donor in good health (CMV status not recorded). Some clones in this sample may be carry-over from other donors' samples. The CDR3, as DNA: TGTGCCAGCACCCGCGGGCCCCGGGGGAGGGGAGGGAGAAGCACAGATACGCAGTATTTT. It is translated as CASTRGPRGRGGRSTDTQYF.